This T cell receptor (beta chain) was captured by sequencing in a study of shared clonotypes between healthy human individuals. General observations from the study: Generally, naive subsets (rather than memory subsets) showed larger estimated richness.

V was shortened by 3 bases and J by 7 bases, with 10 bases between the two germline ends. Germline CDR1 is MNHNS and CDR2 is SASEGT. The CDR3 has 13 amino acids. Notes on this clone: Its matching antigen is unknown.

Clones were read by immunoSEQ multiplex PCR, and TCRdb kept only the in-frame ones, dropping some. The sample records more than 2 million clones, over 85% being singletons. The rearrangement links TRBV6-1 to TRBJ1-5, with D hard to call. The sequenced sample was naive CD4+ T cells sorted from blood. Subset noted: CD45RA+ positively selected. This sequence originates from a man aged 18 to 30 in good health. For the CDR3, the DNA is TGTGCCAGCAGTGAGATCGGGAGGCAGCCCCAGCATTTT. This translates into CASSEIGRQPQHF.